This passage covers 28 T cell receptor beta chains from one sample sequenced in a study of blood T cells in healthy people across ages. Through a sample-barcoded 5' primer and a J-beta primer mix, a second PCR was run for roughly 6 to 12 cycles. TCRdb used MiXCR to reprocess the 5' RACE reads, holding one entry per CDR3 protein. The sample contains fewer than 2,000,000 distinct CDR3 sequences, about two fifths of which appear only once. Material for sequencing was blood. The receptors shown here come from a human donor in good health.

The chain is built from TRBV13 and TRBJ1-2; 9 bases are shared with TRBD1. CDR3 length: 16 amino acids. Looked up from germline, CDR1 is PRHDT and CDR2 is FYEKMQ (reference sequence). V dropped 1 base and J dropped 8; count of bases not matched to a gene: 11. This chain's CDR3 is CASSLDGTGRIRGYTF. The CDR3 DNA is TGTGCCAGCAGCTTAGATGGGACAGGGCGGATCCGGGGCTACACCTTC.

The chain couples TRBV20-1 to TRBJ1-2; D gene unclear. The CDR3 covers 12 residues. Germline assignment: CDR1 DFQATT and CDR2 SNEGSKA (reference sequence). Between the trimmed V and J ends, which lost 5 bases and 1 base, there was a span of 8 bases. The CDR3 loop reads CSADDGNYGYTF. CDR3 DNA: TGCAGTGCTGACGACGGTAACTATGGCTACACCTTC.

The rearrangement links TRBV5-1 to TRBJ2-1, with 12 bases identical to TRBD2. Losses at the gene ends were 4 bases for V and 1 base for J; bases not matched to a gene: 9. The germline CDR1 and CDR2 sequences are SGHRS and YFSETQ. The CDR3 contains 18 residues. The chain's CDR3 is CASSAILAGGRSYNEQFF. In DNA form, the CDR3 reads TGCGCCAGCAGCGCGATCCTAGCGGGGGGGCGTTCCTACAATGAGCAGTTCTTC.

This chain uses TRBV7-2 with TRBJ1-2, with D uncertain. CDR1 is SGHTA, CDR2 FQGNSA, per germline. The V and J ends lost 4 bases and 7 bases respectively, with 13 bases between them. The CDR3 consists of 13 residues. CDR3 bases: TGTGCCAGCAGCTCCGACTTTTCCTCTGGCTACACCTTC. Its translation is CASSSDFSSGYTF.

This clonotype was observed a handful of times. The rearrangement joins TRBV20-1 to TRBJ2-7; 8 bases align to TRBD2. CDR1 DFQATT and CDR2 SNEGSKA come from the germline V gene (reference sequence). The CDR3 is 13 amino acids. V lost 3 bases, J lost 3 bases, and 4 bases stayed unmatched. CDR3 DNA: TGCAGTGCTAGTACGGGGGGGGACTACGAGCAGTACTTC. It translates to CSASTGGDYEQYF.

The chain employs TRBV5-1 and TRBJ2-1, with D possibly being TRBD2 (6 bases). The CDR3 is 13 residues long. Germline values: CDR1 SGHRS, CDR2 YFSETQ. V was shortened by 6 bases and J by 3 bases, with 10 bases between the two germline ends. CDR3 sequence: CASTGLDYNEQFF. The CDR3, as DNA: TGCGCCAGCACGGGACTGGACTACAATGAGCAGTTCTTC.

This clonotype was seen a few times. The rearrangement uses TRBV6-1 and TRBJ1-6; 12 nucleotides agree with TRBD1. Germline-derived CDR1 and CDR2 are MNHNS and SASEGT. V dropped 6 bases and J dropped 7; count of bases not matched to a gene: 10. The CDR3 is made up of 17 amino acids. CDR3 residues: CASRGTGGMGLNSPLHF. The CDR3 DNA reads as TGTGCCAGCAGGGGGACAGGGGGCATGGGTTTGAATTCACCCCTCCACTTT.

This chain joins TRBV14 and TRBJ1-1; perhaps TRBD1 as D (5 bases). The V and J ends lost 1 base and 3 bases respectively, with 15 bases between them. Germline loops: CDR1 SGHDN, CDR2 FVKESK. The CDR3 is 16 amino acids. CDR3 residues: CASSQAGGVGYTEAFF. Written as DNA, the CDR3 is TGTGCCAGCAGCCAAGCCGGGGGTGTGGGGTACACTGAAGCTTTCTTT. Complete variable domain (other parts from reference TRBV14 and TRBJ1-1): EAGVTQFPSHSVIEKGQTVTLRCDPISGHDNLYWYRRVMGKEIKFLLHFVKESKQDESGMPNNRFLAERTGGTYSTLKVQPAELEDSGVYFCASSQAGGVGYTEAFFGQGTRLTVV.

This sequence joins TRBV10-3 and TRBJ2-2; D may be TRBD2 (5 bases). Trimming stripped 5 bases from V and 3 bases from J, with 19 bases between. CDR1 is ENHRY and CDR2 is SYGVKD in the germline V gene. CDR3 length: 17 residues. In nucleotides, the CDR3 is TGTGCCATCAGTATCAACTATGTGCGTAGCGACACCGGGGAGCTGTTTTTT. This sequence encodes CAISINYVRSDTGELFF.

CDR3 loop: CSVERDRVYGYTF. In DNA, the CDR3 is TGCAGCGTTGAAAGGGACAGAGTCTATGGCTACACCTTC. This chain uses TRBV29-1 with TRBJ1-2; 7 bases are shared with TRBD1. Germline-derived CDR1 and CDR2 are SQVTM and ANQGSEA. CDR3 length: 13 residues. Trimming took 2 bases from V and 4 from J; bases not matched to a gene: 4.

Only a few counts were recorded for this clonotype. The chain has TRBV6-2 or TRBV6-3 and TRBJ1-1; weak D call: TRBD1 (5 bases). Germline V gene data show CDR1 as MNHEY and CDR2 as SVGEGT. The CDR3 is made up of 15 amino acids. The V and J ends lost 5 bases and 5 bases respectively, with 18 bases between them. CDR3 region: CASSDLTGRRTEAFF. CDR3 DNA sequence: TGTGCCAGCAGTGACCTAACAGGTCGAAGGACTGAAGCTTTCTTT.

J is TRBJ2-1 and V is TRBV4-2; unclear D gene. The CDR3 length is 15 residues. The germline V gene encodes CDR1 LGHNA and CDR2 YNFKEQ. Between the trimmed V and J ends, which lost 0 bases and 7 bases, there was a span of 13 bases. CDR3 sequence reads: CASSQDLLDFNEQFF. The CDR3 DNA sequence: TGTGCCAGCAGCCAAGATTTATTGGATTTTAATGAGCAGTTCTTC.

The chain is built from TRBV7-2 and TRBJ2-7, with 7 bases identical to TRBD2. The CDR3 totals 15 residues. Germline values: CDR1 SGHTA, CDR2 FQGNSA. J gave up 4 bases and V 5 bases, and 11 bases lay outside the gene matches. DNA of the CDR3: TGTGCCAGCAGCCTTCCTAGCGGAGCCCCTTACGAGCAGTACTTC. Protein: CASSLPSGAPYEQYF.

The chain recombines TRBV20-1 with TRBJ2-1; TRBD2 agrees at 8 bases. Germline trimming cut 6 bases from V and 3 bases from J; bases unmatched to any gene: 7. The CDR3 extends over 14 amino acids. The germline CDR1 and CDR2 sequences are DFQATT and SNEGSKA (reference sequence). CDR3: CSADGGEDYNEQFF. The DNA for the CDR3 is TGCAGTGCCGACGGGGGGGAGGACTACAATGAGCAGTTCTTC.

This clonotype was detected once. The chain uses TRBV7-2 and TRBJ1-1; perhaps TRBD1 as D (5 bases). The CDR3 contains 15 residues. V dropped 4 bases and J dropped 0 bases, with 12 bases sitting between them. Germline loops: CDR1 SGHTA, CDR2 FQGNSA. Here the CDR3 reads CASSSGGFLNTEAFF. CDR3 DNA sequence: TGTGCCAGCAGCTCGGGGGGGTTCCTGAACACTGAAGCTTTCTTT.

The chain has TRBV4-2 and TRBJ2-1; D remains ambiguous. The CDR3 runs to 14 residues. The germline V and J ends were trimmed by 0 bases and 4 bases, with 7 bases remaining between them. Germline V gene sequence: CDR1 LGHNA, CDR2 YNFKEQ. CDR3 coding DNA: TGTGCCAGCAGCCAAGATATGCGTTACAATGAGCAGTTCTTC. Its translation: CASSQDMRYNEQFF.

This clonotype showed up just a few times. The rearrangement uses TRBV20-1 and TRBJ2-3; D ambiguous. Trimming cost V 0 bases and J 7 bases, with 14 bases left between them. This CDR3 is built from 14 residues. From germline, CDR1 is DFQATT and CDR2 SNEGSKA (reference sequence). In nucleotides, the CDR3 is TGCAGTGCTAGAGACCGCCACGAACCACATACGCAGTATTTT. It translates to CSARDRHEPHTQYF.

The gene calls are TRBV4-2 and TRBJ1-2; 7 nucleotides match TRBD1. This CDR3 has 13 residues. The junction had 4 bases not matched to a gene; V was cut back by 1 base and J by 8 bases. CDR1 and CDR2 from the germline V gene are LGHNA and YNFKEQ. Here the CDR3 reads CASSQANRGGYTF. Here the CDR3 DNA reads TGTGCCAGCAGCCAAGCAAACAGGGGAGGCTACACCTTC.

This clonotype was observed at least ten times. This chain links TRBV2 with TRBJ2-7, with D unresolved. From germline, CDR1 is SNHLY and CDR2 FYNNEI. Trimming shortened V by 6 bases and J by 2 bases, and 5 bases separated the two germline ends. There are 11 residues in the CDR3. CDR3 sequence reads: CASSPTYEQYF. The DNA of the CDR3 is TGTGCCAGCAGCCCTACCTACGAGCAGTACTTC.

This clonotype was counted ten times or more. This CDR3 reads CATSDLRTVVPQYF. For the CDR3, the DNA is TGTGCCACCAGTGATTTGAGGACAGTTGTCCCGCAGTATTTT. This rearrangement joins TRBV24-1 to TRBJ2-3; possible D gene TRBD1, 6 bases. Deletions cut 0 bases from V and 10 bases from J, with 13 bases between. The CDR3 runs to 14 residues. Germline V CDR1 and CDR2: KGHDR, SFDVKD.

This clonotype was counted ten times or more. This chain uses TRBV6-5 with TRBJ2-7, with 11 bases lining up with TRBD1. CDR3 size: 15 residues. Per the germline V gene, CDR1 is MNHEY and CDR2 is SVGAGI. The V gene end was trimmed by 6 bases and the J gene end by 6 bases; junction bases not matched to a gene: 10. This chain's CDR3 is CASSPPGTGGIEQYF. DNA for the CDR3: TGTGCCAGCAGCCCTCCCGGGACAGGGGGAATCGAGCAGTACTTC.

The J gene is TRBJ2-3, the V gene TRBV7-2, with TRBD2 matching over 9 bases. The junction had 2 bases not matched to a gene; V was cut back by 5 bases and J by 2 bases. CDR3 length: 14 amino acids. CDR1 and CDR2 from the germline V gene are SGHTA and FQGNSA. Written as DNA, the CDR3 is TGTGCCAGCAGCGGGACTAGCACCACAGATACGCAGTATTTT. Encoded protein: CASSGTSTTDTQYF.

This clonotype was detected a few times. V is TRBV20-1 and J is TRBJ2-7, with D unresolved. The CDR3 covers 11 residues. The V end lost 3 bases, the J end lost 6 bases, and 9 bases lay between the germline ends. Germline CDR1 reads DFQATT; CDR2 reads SNEGSKA (reference sequence). CDR3 in DNA: TGCAGTGCTAGGGTGGTCCTCGAGCAGTACTTC. It translates to CSARVVLEQYF.

The V and J genes are TRBV12-3 or TRBV12-4 and TRBJ1-5; maybe TRBD1 (5 bases). The V gene lost 5 bases and the J gene lost 7 bases, with 15 bases spanning the gap. The CDR3 loop spans 14 amino acids. CDR3 DNA sequence: TGTGCCAGCAGTCCTAAAGGGGTCCGGCAGCCCCAGCATTTT. Its translation is CASSPKGVRQPQHF.

This clonotype has at least ten counts. The V gene is TRBV29-1, the J gene TRBJ2-7; possibly TRBD1 or TRBD2 for D (5 bases each). The CDR3 length is 13 residues. CDR1 is SQVTM and CDR2 is ANQGSEA in the germline V gene. The germline V and J ends were trimmed by 0 bases and 4 bases, with 10 bases remaining between them. CDR3 amino acids: CSVEDRGGYEQYF. The CDR3 DNA follows: TGCAGCGTTGAAGATCGGGGCGGATACGAGCAGTACTTC.

This clonotype was seen a handful of times. The rearrangement links TRBV3-1 to TRBJ2-1, with 8 bases fitting TRBD1. The ends lost 2 bases at V and 3 bases at J; junction bases unmatched: 9. CDR1 LGHDT and CDR2 YNNKEL come from the germline V gene (reference sequence). The CDR3 runs 17 residues. The CDR3 DNA reads TGTGCCAGCAGCCAATTACTCCAGGGGGCAGGCTACAATGAGCAGTTCTTC. Protein: CASSQLLQGAGYNEQFF.

V and J are TRBV29-1 and TRBJ2-4, with 9 bases that match TRBD1. The assigned J gene may be wrong: the sequence end matches TRBJ2-7 better. The CDR3 runs to 13 residues. Per germline, CDR1 SQVTM and CDR2 ANQGSEA. CDR3 in amino acids: CSVPGQGLYEQYF. The CDR3 bases are TGCAGCGTTCCGGGACAGGGCCTTTACGAGCAGTACTTC.

The chain carries TRBV29-1 and TRBJ1-1; D not certain. The V end lost 4 bases, the J end lost 1 base, and 10 bases lay between the germline ends. There are 13 residues in the CDR3. The germline gives CDR1 SQVTM, CDR2 ANQGSEA. CDR3 DNA: TGCAGCGTTGTAGCGGCCGGGAACACTGAAGCTTTCTTT. Its translation is CSVVAAGNTEAFF.